This passage covers 31 T cell receptor beta chains from one sample sequenced in a study of CD8+ T cells in alopecia areata. The authors extracted RNA and reverse transcribed it into cDNA as the sequencing template. Sequencing was performed with immunoSEQ multiplex PCR; in TCRdb, only in-frame clones are kept and a portion is missing. Of a few hundred thousand clones listed, around two fifths are singletons. The treatment was: oral pan-JAK inhibitor, 5-10 mg twice daily. The specimen comprised CD4+ T cells sorted from blood, sampled around week 36, from a patient treated with tofacitinib. The origin of the receptors is a human donor with alopecia areata.

Only a few counts were recorded for this clone. The gene calls are TRBV10-3 and TRBJ2-7; TRBD2 matches at 7 bases. The V gene's germline CDR1 is ENHRY and CDR2 SYGVKD. V dropped 0 bases and J dropped 2; count of bases not matched to a gene: 7. This CDR3 spans 16 amino acids. CDR3 in amino acids: CAISESFSSGPYEQYF. CDR3 nucleotide sequence: TGTGCCATCAGTGAGTCCTTCTCTAGCGGACCCTACGAGCAGTACTTC.

J is TRBJ1-2 and V is TRBV19, with D possibly being TRBD1 (5 bases). Germline loops: CDR1 LNHDA, CDR2 SQIVND (reference sequence). The CDR3 covers 14 residues. V lost 5 bases and J 7 bases, leaving 17 bases between the germline ends. The CDR3 DNA reads TGTGCCAGTAGTGCAGAGGGACGGTCCGGTGGCTACACCTTC. It encodes CASSAEGRSGGYTF. The complete variable domain, with remaining parts taken from reference TRBV19 and TRBJ1-2, reads DGGITQSPKYLFRKEGQNVTLSCEQNLNHDAMYWYRQDPGQGLRLIYYSQIVNDFQKGDIAEGYSVSREKKESFPLTVTSAQKNPTAFYLCASSAEGRSGGYTFGSGTRLTVV.

This chain uses TRBV5-1 with TRBJ2-2; 7 nucleotides align to TRBD1. Germline V CDR1 and CDR2: SGHRS, YFSETQ. J gave up 5 bases and V 4 bases, and 8 bases lay outside the gene matches. This CDR3 region has 15 residues. CDR3: CASSANSGGTGELFF. CDR3 bases: TGCGCCAGCAGCGCGAATTCAGGGGGAACCGGGGAGCTGTTTTTT.

The gene calls are TRBV27 and TRBJ2-4; TRBD1 matches 11 bases. This CDR3 region has 13 residues. The V gene end was trimmed by 9 bases and the J gene end by 16 bases; junction bases not matched to a gene: 14. Germline loops: CDR1 MNHEY, CDR2 SMNVEV (reference sequence). CDR3 in DNA: TGTGCCAGTCGACCCTCCGGGACAGGGGGTAATTACTTC. This sequence encodes CASRPSGTGGNYF.

This clone was seen more than once but under ten times. The chain uses TRBV2 and TRBJ1-3; D is unclear. The CDR3 is made up of 14 amino acids. From germline, CDR1 is SNHLY and CDR2 FYNNEI. V shed 1 base and J shed 6 bases, with 10 bases lying between them. Here the CDR3 reads CASSEEMSKNTIYF. The DNA of the CDR3 is TGTGCCAGCAGTGAAGAGATGTCCAAAAACACCATATATTTT.

This clone occurred a few times. The chain combines TRBV5-1 with TRBJ2-1; D unclear. CDR3 length: 15 residues. V was clipped by 2 bases and J by 3 bases, with 12 bases between them. CDR1 SGHRS and CDR2 YFSETQ come from the germline V gene. In DNA, the CDR3 is TGCGCCAGCAGCTTACAGTCATCTGGCTACAATGAGCAGTTCTTC. Its translation: CASSLQSSGYNEQFF.

This clone has more than one count but fewer than ten. The chain has TRBV29-1 and TRBJ2-5; D might be TRBD1 (5 bases). The CDR3 is 11 residues long. The germline CDR1 and CDR2 sequences are SQVTM and ANQGSEA. V was trimmed by 6 bases and J by 3 bases, leaving 8 bases between them. As DNA, the CDR3 is TGCAGCGTAGGGGTAAAAGAGACCCAGTACTTC. Translated: CSVGVKETQYF.

The chain recombines TRBV6-5 with TRBJ2-5; 10 nucleotides agree with TRBD1. The ends lost 6 bases at V and 5 bases at J; junction bases unmatched: 6. The CDR3 is made up of 14 amino acids. CDR1 MNHEY and CDR2 SVGAGI come from the germline V gene. The CDR3 region is CASSQTGGVETQYF. CDR3 coding DNA: TGTGCCAGCAGCCAGACAGGGGGCGTGGAGACCCAGTACTTC.

This clone was seen only once. The chain couples TRBV19 to TRBJ2-5; 7 nucleotides match TRBD2. With V trimmed by 5 bases and J by 10 bases, 10 bases remained unmatched. Germline CDR1 and CDR2: LNHDA and SQIVND (reference sequence). The CDR3 length is 13 residues. The CDR3 coding sequence is TGTGCCAGTAGTGGGACTAACAAGAGAGGCCAGTACTTC. It yields the protein CASSGTNKRGQYF.

This clone was found many times. The gene calls are TRBV28 and TRBJ2-7, with TRBD2 matching 7 bases. CDR1 is MDHEN, CDR2 SYDVKM, per germline. This CDR3 is built from 15 residues. The V and J ends lost 3 bases and 7 bases, in that order; junction bases with no gene match: 12. CDR3 in amino acids: CASSFGGGPPLEQYF. The DNA for the CDR3 is TGTGCCAGCAGTTTTGGGGGAGGGCCCCCCTTGGAGCAGTACTTC. Supplemented by reference TRBV28 and TRBJ2-7, the full variable domain reads DVKVTQSSRYLVKRTGEKVFLECVQDMDHENMFWYRQDPGLGLRLIYFSYDVKMKEKGDIPEGYSVSREKKERFSLILESASTNQTSMYLCASSFGGGPPLEQYFGPGTRLTVT.

The chain couples TRBV11-3 to TRBJ2-5; TRBD1 matches 11 bases. This CDR3 is built from 14 residues. V trimming: 3 bases; J trimming: 5 bases; junction bases outside the gene matches: 2. Germline CDR1 is SGHNT and CDR2 is YENEEA. The CDR3 coding sequence is TGTGCCAGCAGCTTGGGACAGGGGGTTGAGACCCAGTACTTC. Its protein is CASSLGQGVETQYF.

This chain uses TRBV6-5 with TRBJ2-4; perhaps D is TRBD1 or TRBD2 (7 bases each). Germline V gene sequence: CDR1 MNHEY, CDR2 SVGAGI. This CDR3 has 14 amino acids. The V and J ends lost 0 bases and 9 bases respectively, with 12 bases between them. CDR3 coding DNA: TGTGCCAGCAGTTACTCGACAGGGAGGGGCATTCAGTACTTC. As protein: CASSYSTGRGIQYF.

Concerning this clone itself: One junction end does not reproduce the germline sequence, and a read error may be involved. J is TRBJ1-1 and V is TRBV18; 10 nucleotides line up with TRBD1. There are 15 residues in the CDR3. Per the germline V gene, CDR1 is KGHSH and CDR2 is LQKENI. CDR3 protein: CASSPWDRGYAEALF. The CDR3 nucleotides read TGTGCCAGCTCACCATGGGACAGGGGATATGCTGAAGCTCTCTTT.

CDR3 in DNA: TGTGCCTGGAGTGATTTCGTGGGGGGTACGCAGTATTTT. This translates into CAWSDFVGGTQYF. J is TRBJ2-3 and V is TRBV30; D may be TRBD2 (6 bases). CDR3 size: 13 residues. CDR1 and CDR2 (germline): GTSNPN, SVGIG (reference sequence). The V end lost 1 base, the J end lost 8 bases, and 13 bases lay between the germline ends. Variable domain in full (rest from reference TRBV30 and TRBJ2-3): SQTIHQWPATLVQPVGSPLSLECTVEGTSNPNLYWYRQAAGRGLQLLFYSVGIGQISSEVPQNLSASRPQDRQFILSSKKLLLSDSGFYLCAWSDFVGGTQYFGPGTRLTVL.

CDR3 coding DNA: TGTGCCTGGAGCACAGGGGCGGAAGTCTCCGAGCAGTACTTC. Translated, it gives CAWSTGAEVSEQYF. The chain combines TRBV30 with TRBJ2-7, with TRBD1 identical over 7 bases. The trim removed 3 bases at V and 6 bases at J, leaving 11 bases unmatched. The CDR3 consists of 14 residues. Germline assignment: CDR1 GTSNPN and CDR2 SVGIG (reference sequence). The full variable domain, rest sourced from reference TRBV30 and TRBJ2-7, is SQTIHQWPATLVQPVGSPLSLECTVEGTSNPNLYWYRQAAGRGLQLLFYSVGIGQISSEVPQNLSASRPQDRQFILSSKKLLLSDSGFYLCAWSTGAEVSEQYFGPGTRLTVT.

This clone was seen only once. This sequence joins TRBV30 and TRBJ1-4; TRBD1 might be the D (5 bases). The germline CDR1 and CDR2 sequences are GTSNPN and SVGIG (reference sequence). V lost 3 bases to trimming and J lost 5 bases, with 10 bases between them. CDR3 length: 13 amino acids. The CDR3 spells CAWRTAENEKLFF. The DNA of the CDR3 is TGTGCCTGGAGGACAGCTGAAAATGAAAAACTGTTTTTT.

The chain combines TRBV5-4 with TRBJ1-5; no reliable D call. The germline V and J ends were trimmed by 3 bases and 6 bases, with 16 bases remaining between them. Germline loops: CDR1 SGHNT, CDR2 YYREEE (reference sequence). This CDR3 region has 15 residues. CDR3 residues: CASSSAPGHSQPQHF. As DNA, the CDR3 is TGTGCCAGCAGCTCGGCCCCGGGCCACTCTCAGCCCCAGCATTTT. Looking up the rest from reference TRBV5-4 and TRBJ1-5 gives the full variable domain: ETGVTQSPTHLIKTRGQQVTLRCSSQSGHNTVSWYQQALGQGPQFIFQYYREEENGRGNFPPRFSGLQFPNYSSELNVNALELDDSALYLCASSSAPGHSQPQHFGDGTRLSIL.

The chain links TRBV4-1 to TRBJ1-1; 8 nucleotides agree with TRBD1. Germline assignment: CDR1 MGHRA and CDR2 YSYEKL. The CDR3 runs 15 residues. The V segment lost 3 bases and the J segment 1 base; nucleotides outside the gene matches: 4. For the CDR3, the DNA is TGCGCCAGCAGCCAGTCCGGGACAGGGAACACTGAAGCTTTCTTT. Translated, it gives CASSQSGTGNTEAFF.

This sequence joins TRBV23-1 and TRBJ2-7; a possible D gene is TRBD2 (5 bases). TRBV23-1 is classed as an ORF, of uncertain function. With 0 bases removed from V and 3 bases from J, the gap between germline ends came to 12 bases. The CDR3 spans 15 residues. CDR3 in amino acids: CASSQSPQTSYEQYF. The DNA for the CDR3 is TGCGCCAGCAGTCAATCGCCCCAAACTAGCTACGAGCAGTACTTC.

The chain employs TRBV15 and TRBJ2-1, with 10 bases matching TRBD2. The junction had 5 bases not matched to a gene; V was cut back by 1 base and J by 8 bases. The germline V gene has CDR1 LNHNV and CDR2 YYDKDF (reference sequence). CDR3 size: 15 residues. The CDR3, as DNA: TGTGCCACCAGCAGAGCTAGCGGGAGTAAGGATGAGCAGTTCTTC. It yields the protein CATSRASGSKDEQFF.

This clone was counted once. V is TRBV7-9 and J is TRBJ1-2; TRBD1 matches at 7 bases. Losses at the gene ends were 5 bases for V and 7 bases for J; bases not matched to a gene: 10. The V gene's germline CDR1 is SEHNR and CDR2 FQNEAQ (reference sequence). CDR3 size: 14 residues. The CDR3 DNA follows: TGTGCCAGCAGCCCTTCGACAGGGCCAAGTGGCTACACCTTC. Protein: CASSPSTGPSGYTF.

The chain couples TRBV29-1 to TRBJ2-7; D is uncertain. The ends were cut back, 4 bases at V and 4 bases at J, with 14 bases in the middle. Per germline, CDR1 SQVTM and CDR2 ANQGSEA. This CDR3 is built from 13 residues. The CDR3 coding sequence is TGCAGCGTTGGTAGACGGATAAATTACGAGCAGTACTTC. Its translation is CSVGRRINYEQYF.

The chain carries TRBV7-9 and TRBJ1-1, with 7 bases aligning to TRBD1. Germline V gene data show CDR1 as SEHNR and CDR2 as FQNEAQ (reference sequence). Losses at the gene ends were 5 bases for V and 1 base for J; bases not matched to a gene: 4. This CDR3 is 14 amino acids long. The CDR3: CASSPRQGNTEAFF. CDR3 nucleotide sequence: TGTGCCAGCAGCCCTCGACAGGGGAACACTGAAGCTTTCTTT.

This rearrangement joins TRBV30 to TRBJ1-2; 11 bases fit TRBD1. Germline lookup yields CDR1 GTSNPN and CDR2 SVGIG (reference sequence). The ends lost 3 bases at V and 6 bases at J; junction bases unmatched: 3. The CDR3 is 13 amino acids. The CDR3 sequence: CAWSLGQGDGYTF. The CDR3 region has the DNA TGTGCCTGGAGCTTGGGACAGGGGGATGGCTACACCTTC.

The V call is TRBV9, the J call TRBJ2-1, with 9 bases matching TRBD2. Germline lookup yields CDR1 SGDLS and CDR2 YYNGEE. V dropped 0 bases and J dropped 0; count of bases not matched to a gene: 7. The CDR3 contains 18 residues. CDR3 nucleotide sequence: TGTGCCAGCAGCGTAGGGGCTAGCGGGACGCACTCCTACAATGAGCAGTTCTTC. It encodes CASSVGASGTHSYNEQFF.

The chain has TRBV29-1 and TRBJ2-5; D is perhaps TRBD2 (5 bases). The CDR3 has 12 residues. V lost 8 bases and J 2 bases, leaving 12 bases between the germline ends. CDR1 SQVTM and CDR2 ANQGSEA come from the germline V gene. The chain's CDR3 is CSFRTVQETQYF. The DNA of the CDR3 is TGCAGCTTTAGGACTGTACAAGAGACCCAGTACTTC. The whole variable domain, filled in from reference TRBV29-1 and TRBJ2-5, reads SAVISQKPSRDICQRGTSLTIQCQVDSQVTMMFWYRQQPGQSLTLIATANQGSEATYESGFVIDKFPISRPNLTFSTLTVSNMSPEDSSIYLCSFRTVQETQYFGPGTRLLVL.

In regard to this clone: This same CDR3 is encoded by further DNA sequences in the sample. This rearrangement joins TRBV29-1 to TRBJ2-7, with TRBD1 identical over 11 bases. Germline V gives CDR1 SQVTM, CDR2 ANQGSEA. After removal of 7 bases from V and 5 bases from J, the junction contained 4 bases not matched to a gene. The CDR3 is 12 amino acids. Here the CDR3 reads CSARTGGNEQYF. CDR3 nucleotide sequence: TGCAGCGCCCGGACAGGGGGCAACGAGCAGTACTTC.

The chain employs TRBV29-1 and TRBJ2-1, with no clear D. Germline CDR1 is SQVTM and CDR2 is ANQGSEA. V was shortened by 3 bases and J by 4 bases, with 13 bases between the two germline ends. The CDR3 contains 14 residues. The CDR3 sequence is CSVDGPASYNEQFF. In DNA, the CDR3 is TGCAGCGTTGACGGTCCAGCGTCGTACAATGAGCAGTTCTTC.

The chain couples TRBV9 to TRBJ2-1; tentatively, D is TRBD1 or TRBD2 (5 bases each). V dropped 3 bases and J dropped 5 bases, with 12 bases sitting between them. This CDR3 is built from 14 residues. Germline-derived CDR1 and CDR2 are SGDLS and YYNGEE. The CDR3 coding sequence is TGTGCCAGCAGCGGAAAGGGACCAAACAATGAGCAGTTCTTC. Encoded protein: CASSGKGPNNEQFF.

This clone was seen only a few times. The chain recombines TRBV7-9 with TRBJ2-1; TRBD2 matches 8 bases. The CDR3 is made up of 13 amino acids. The V segment lost 2 bases and the J segment 14 bases; nucleotides outside the gene matches: 8. Germline V gives CDR1 SEHNR, CDR2 FQNEAQ (reference sequence). DNA of the CDR3: TGTGCCAGCAGCTTACAGGCAGCGGGAGTGGAGTTCTTC. It encodes CASSLQAAGVEFF.

The DNA for the CDR3 is TGTGCCAGCAGTAACACAGACAGGCTAAATCAGCCCCAGCATTTT. Its protein is CASSNTDRLNQPQHF. V is TRBV6-6 and J is TRBJ1-5, with D maybe TRBD1 (6 bases). The CDR3 covers 15 residues. Per germline, CDR1 MNHNY and CDR2 SVGAGI (reference sequence). V was clipped by 5 bases and J by 4 bases, with 15 bases between them.